These 22 T cell receptor beta chains share one sample of origin, sequenced in a study of a mutant IDH1 vaccine in newly diagnosed glioma. The repertoire was sequenced with immunoSEQ multiplex PCR; TCRdb's copy has only in-frame clones and lacks some. The sample holds about 44,000 clones, approximately 89% seen once. These TCRs are of unknown antigen specificity. Described time point: week 23, last vaccination. With topical imiquimod, each dose of the vaccine consisted of 300 ug of mutant IDH1 20-mer peptide. The sample in question was PBMCs, obtained from a glioma patient whose treatment included an IDH1 peptide vaccine. These TCRs come from a man between 50 and 59 years old with glioma.

The chain joins TRBV4-1 to TRBJ2-5; 9 nucleotides align to TRBD2. This CDR3 contains 14 residues. From germline, CDR1 is MGHRA and CDR2 YSYEKL. V lost 8 bases, J lost 5 bases, and 9 bases stayed unmatched. CDR3 sequence reads: CASRASSGSETQYF. The CDR3, as DNA: TGCGCCAGCCGCGCTAGTAGCGGGAGTGAGACCCAGTACTTC.

The gene calls are TRBV4-2 and TRBJ1-3, with 8 bases lining up with TRBD1. Per germline, CDR1 LGHNA and CDR2 YNFKEQ. The CDR3 is 17 residues long. After removal of 0 bases from V and 0 bases from J, the junction contained 4 bases not matched to a gene. The CDR3 sequence is CASSQDLTGGSGNTIYF. CDR3 in DNA: TGTGCCAGCAGCCAAGATTTAACAGGGGGCTCTGGAAACACCATATATTTT.

The V call is TRBV5-3, the J call TRBJ1-2; 9 bases are shared with TRBD1. TRBV5-3 is treated as an ORF (open reading frame) with a function not yet certain. After removal of 4 bases from V and 3 bases from J, the junction contained 10 bases not matched to a gene. There are 16 residues in the CDR3. CDR3 protein: CARSLRDRESDYGYTF. The CDR3 DNA reads as TGTGCCAGAAGCCTCAGGGACAGGGAATCCGACTATGGCTACACCTTC.

The V call is TRBV18, the J call TRBJ1-4; the D is unclear. V dropped 3 bases and J dropped 3 bases, with 14 bases sitting between them. CDR3 length equals 16 residues. The V gene's germline CDR1 is KGHSH and CDR2 LQKENI. The CDR3 protein is CASSPTYEGSNEKLFF. Written as DNA, the CDR3 is TGTGCCAGCTCACCTACATACGAGGGCTCTAATGAAAAACTGTTTTTT.

The gene calls are TRBV27 and TRBJ1-2; 10 bases map to TRBD1. Trimming took 4 bases from V and 4 from J; bases not matched to a gene: 6. The CDR3 spans 15 residues. Germline V CDR1 and CDR2: MNHEY, SMNVEV (reference sequence). CDR3 in DNA: TGTGCCAGCAGTTCGTCCGGGACAGGGGTCTATGGCTACACCTTC. Translation gives CASSSSGTGVYGYTF.

In this sample, this clone turned up once. This chain connects TRBV5-1 to TRBJ2-3; 12 nucleotides line up with TRBD2. This CDR3 spans 16 amino acids. V was pared by 9 bases and J by 6 bases, with 14 bases of the junction left unmatched. Germline CDR1 reads SGHRS; CDR2 reads YFSETQ. In DNA form, the CDR3 reads TGCGCCACCCAGCCACTAGCGGGAGGATCTTCGGATACGCAGTATTTT. As protein: CATQPLAGGSSDTQYF.

The gene calls are TRBV19 and TRBJ2-1; perhaps TRBD2 as D (5 bases). Germline V gene sequence: CDR1 LNHDA, CDR2 SQIVND (reference sequence). CDR3 length: 14 amino acids. V dropped 3 bases and J dropped 2 bases, with 8 bases sitting between them. The DNA of the CDR3 is TGTGCCAGTAGTATCAGAGGGACCTACAATGAGCAGTTCTTC. Its translation: CASSIRGTYNEQFF.

The chain joins TRBV28 to TRBJ2-2, with TRBD2 identical over 12 bases. This CDR3 has 14 residues. Germline loops: CDR1 MDHEN, CDR2 SYDVKM. J lost 5 bases, V lost 6 bases, and 1 base had no gene match. CDR3 residues: CASSLAGGTGELFF. In DNA, the CDR3 is TGTGCCAGCAGCCTAGCGGGAGGGACCGGGGAGCTGTTTTTT.

CDR3 sequence: CAISLGEEGPDTQYF. CDR3 DNA: TGTGCCATCAGTTTGGGTGAGGAGGGCCCAGATACGCAGTATTTT. The rearrangement joins TRBV10-3 to TRBJ2-3, with D perhaps TRBD2 (6 bases). Germline V gene data show CDR1 as ENHRY and CDR2 as SYGVKD. Trimming removed 5 bases from V and 4 bases from J, with 16 bases in between. This CDR3 has 15 amino acids.

The chain recombines TRBV5-4 with TRBJ2-3; D may be TRBD2 (6 bases). CDR1 is SGHNT, CDR2 YYREEE, per germline (reference sequence). V lost 3 bases and J 4 bases, leaving 18 bases between the germline ends. CDR3 length equals 16 residues. The CDR3 DNA reads TGTGCCAGCAGCTCGGCCCTCGGCGGGGTGGCAGATACGCAGTATTTT. Its protein is CASSSALGGVADTQYF.

The chain couples TRBV7-2 to TRBJ1-2; a weak D match, TRBD1 (5 bases). Germline CDR1 and CDR2: SGHTA and FQGNSA. V shed 7 bases and J shed 4 bases, with 13 bases lying between them. CDR3 length equals 13 residues. CDR3 in DNA: TGTGCCAGCAAGGTGACAGCTCTCTATGGCTACACCTTC. Its protein product is CASKVTALYGYTF.

The V and J genes are TRBV28 and TRBJ1-2; the D is unclear. V shed 1 base and J shed 8 bases, with 14 bases lying between them. In germline, CDR1 is MDHEN, CDR2 SYDVKM. The CDR3 is 14 amino acids. As DNA, the CDR3 is TGTGCCAGCAGTTTATCCCCGGGCCCTGGAGGCTACACCTTC. The encoded protein is CASSLSPGPGGYTF.

The gene calls are TRBV2 and TRBJ1-1; 9 bases are a match to TRBD1. This CDR3 region has 12 residues. The germline gives CDR1 SNHLY, CDR2 FYNNEI. J was trimmed by 4 bases and V by 10 bases; bases with no gene match: 4. CDR3: CATQGASTEAFF. CDR3 in DNA: TGTGCCACACAGGGGGCAAGCACTGAAGCTTTCTTT.

This clone was seen more than once but under ten times. V usage is TRBV4-2 and J usage is TRBJ1-1; D not certain. Germline assignment: CDR1 LGHNA and CDR2 YNFKEQ. The CDR3 loop spans 15 amino acids. V was clipped by 0 bases and J by 4 bases, with 12 bases between them. CDR3 sequence: CASSQDPGKGTEAFF. As DNA, the CDR3 is TGTGCCAGCAGCCAAGATCCGGGGAAGGGCACTGAAGCTTTCTTT.

The CDR3 sequence is CASSPPPKQREFGQFF. The CDR3 DNA sequence: TGTGCCAGCTCACCACCCCCCAAGCAGCGGGAGTTCGGGCAGTTCTTC. The gene calls are TRBV18 and TRBJ2-1; 8 bases fit TRBD2. The CDR3 covers 16 residues. V trimming: 0 bases; J trimming: 12 bases; junction bases outside the gene matches: 13. CDR1 is KGHSH and CDR2 is LQKENI in the germline V gene.

The V and J genes are TRBV15 and TRBJ2-7, with D perhaps TRBD1 or TRBD2 (5 bases each). Germline V gives CDR1 LNHNV, CDR2 YYDKDF (reference sequence). Trimming removed 0 bases at V and 9 bases at J, with 12 bases between. The length of the CDR3 is 13 residues. CDR3 sequence: CATSRELGVGQYF. The CDR3 DNA reads as TGTGCCACCAGCAGAGAACTAGGGGTCGGGCAGTACTTC.

The chain joins TRBV19 to TRBJ2-3, with 8 bases matching TRBD2. Germline assignment: CDR1 LNHDA and CDR2 SQIVND (reference sequence). This CDR3 contains 15 residues. The V and J ends lost 3 bases and 6 bases, in that order; junction bases with no gene match: 8. CDR3 sequence (DNA): TGTGCCAGTAGTATGTCCGGGGGGGGCCTGGATACGCAGTATTTT. Encoded protein: CASSMSGGGLDTQYF. The whole variable domain, remainder taken from reference TRBV19 and TRBJ2-3, is DGGITQSPKYLFRKEGQNVTLSCEQNLNHDAMYWYRQDPGQGLRLIYYSQIVNDFQKGDIAEGYSVSREKKESFPLTVTSAQKNPTAFYLCASSMSGGGLDTQYFGPGTRLTVL.

The gene calls are TRBV29-1 and TRBJ2-7; 9 bases map to TRBD1. CDR1 and CDR2 from the germline V gene are SQVTM and ANQGSEA. This CDR3 contains 15 residues. V gave up 5 bases and J gave up 6 bases; unmatched junction bases: 14. CDR3 protein: CSVTTPGTGRSEQYF. The CDR3 DNA reads TGCAGCGTTACTACTCCCGGGACAGGGCGTAGCGAGCAGTACTTC.

The chain has TRBV19 and TRBJ2-1; 9 positions agree with TRBD2. Trimming at V came to 6 bases and at J to 7 bases, leaving 13 bases not matched to a gene. The germline gives CDR1 LNHDA, CDR2 SQIVND (reference sequence). The CDR3 contains 16 residues. Here the CDR3 reads CASSSGREGALNEQFF. The CDR3 DNA sequence: TGTGCCAGTAGCTCTGGGCGGGAGGGGGCGCTGAATGAGCAGTTCTTC.

The rearrangement links TRBV5-5 to TRBJ1-4; D is unclear. Germline CDR1 and CDR2: SGHKS and YYEKEE (reference sequence). Trimming shortened V by 4 bases and J by 8 bases, and 15 bases separated the two germline ends. The CDR3 sequence is 14 residues long. CDR3 in amino acids: CASSQTVSGEKLFF. In DNA form, the CDR3 reads TGTGCCAGCAGCCAAACCGTGTCGGGGGAAAAACTGTTTTTT. Variable domain in full (rest from reference TRBV5-5 and TRBJ1-4): DAGVTQSPTHLIKTRGQQVTLRCSPISGHKSVSWYQQVLGQGPQFIFQYYEKEERGRGNFPDRFSARQFPNYSSELNVNALLLGDSALYLCASSQTVSGEKLFFGSGTQLSVL.

The V and J genes are TRBV2 and TRBJ2-3; 9 nucleotides match TRBD1. V was clipped by 5 bases and J by 2 bases; unmatched bases: 5. The CDR3 sequence is 15 residues long. CDR1 and CDR2 (germline): SNHLY, FYNNEI. The CDR3 here is CASSPDRGNTDTQYF. DNA of the CDR3: TGTGCCAGCAGTCCCGACAGGGGGAACACAGATACGCAGTATTTT.

This clone was observed a single time. The CDR3 reads CASSESGLRANEQFF. CDR3 bases: TGTGCCAGCAGTGAATCTGGGTTGCGTGCCAATGAGCAGTTCTTC. J is TRBJ2-1 and V is TRBV6-1; D gene unclear. This CDR3 has 15 amino acids. Trimming cost V 2 bases and J 6 bases, with 14 bases left between them. CDR1 is MNHNS and CDR2 is SASEGT in the germline V gene.